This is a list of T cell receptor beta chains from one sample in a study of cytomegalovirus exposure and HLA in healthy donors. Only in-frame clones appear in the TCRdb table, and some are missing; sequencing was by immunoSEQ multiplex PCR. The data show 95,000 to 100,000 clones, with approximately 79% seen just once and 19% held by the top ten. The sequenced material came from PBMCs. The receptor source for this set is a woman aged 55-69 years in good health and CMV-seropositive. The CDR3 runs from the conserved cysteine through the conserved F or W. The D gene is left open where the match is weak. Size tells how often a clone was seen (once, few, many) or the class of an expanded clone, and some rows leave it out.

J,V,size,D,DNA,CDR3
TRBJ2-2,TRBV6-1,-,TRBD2,TGTGCCAGCAGTTTGGGAGGGCTCGGGGAGCTGTTTTTT,CASSLGGLGELFF
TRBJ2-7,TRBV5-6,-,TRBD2,TGTGCCAGCAGCTCCGGCCTAGCGGGAGTCCTTAGGGAGCAGTACTTC,CASSSGLAGVLREQYF
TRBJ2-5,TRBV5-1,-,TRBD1,TGCGCCAGCAGTAGGACAGGGGGCCAAGAGACCCAGTACTTC,CASSRTGGQETQYF
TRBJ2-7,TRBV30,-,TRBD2,TGTGCCTGTGGGACTAGCGGATTCTACGAGCAGTACTTC,CACGTSGFYEQYF
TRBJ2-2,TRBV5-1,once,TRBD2,TGCGCCAGCAGCCTTCGACTAGCGGAGGAAGCGAACACCGGGGAGCTGTTTTTT,CASSLRLAEEANTGELFF
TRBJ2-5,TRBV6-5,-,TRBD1,TGTGCCAGCAGTTCCCCGAACCGGGACAGGAAGACCCAGTACTTC,CASSSPNRDRKTQYF
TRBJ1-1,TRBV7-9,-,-,TGTGCCAGCAGCAGGACAGCGAGGACTGAAGCTTTCTTT,CASSRTARTEAFF
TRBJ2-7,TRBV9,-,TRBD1,TGTGCCAGCAGCCCAGACCACGGGACAGCTGAGCAGTACTTC,CASSPDHGTAEQYF
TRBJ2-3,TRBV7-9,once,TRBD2,TGTTCCGGGGGGACCGGGGATACGCAGTATTTT,CSGGTGDTQYF
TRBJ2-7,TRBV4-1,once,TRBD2,TGCGCCAGCAGCATTCGGACTAGCGGGAGTTCGACCTACGAGCAGTACTTC,CASSIRTSGSSTYEQYF
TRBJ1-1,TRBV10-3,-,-,TGTGCCATCACGGCAGGGAACACTGAAGCTTTCTTT,CAITAGNTEAFF
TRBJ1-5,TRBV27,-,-,TGTGCCAGCAGTTTAACTGGGGGCTTTAGCAATCAGCCCCAGCATTTT,CASSLTGGFSNQPQHF
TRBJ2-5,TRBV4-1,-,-,TGCGCCAGCAGGTTGACAGTTAGCGAGACCCAGTACTTC,CASRLTVSETQYF
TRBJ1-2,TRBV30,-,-,TGTGCCTGGGGGGCCGGTATCGCCTATGGCTACACCTTC,CAWGAGIAYGYTF
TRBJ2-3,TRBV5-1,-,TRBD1,TGCGCCAGCAGCTGGGCACCGGGACAGGCTGGGACAGATACGCAGTATTTT,CASSWAPGQAGTDTQYF
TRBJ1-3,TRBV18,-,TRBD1,TGTGCCAGCTCACAAAGACAGGGGACTACTGGAAACACCATATATTTT,CASSQRQGTTGNTIYF
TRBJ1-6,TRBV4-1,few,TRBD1,TGCGCCAGCAGCCAAGACCCCGGACAGGGTAGTTATTCACCCCTCCACTTT,CASSQDPGQGSYSPLHF
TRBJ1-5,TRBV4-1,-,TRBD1,TGCGCCAGCAGTAGACAGGGGGTACAGCCCCAGCATTTT,CASSRQGVQPQHF
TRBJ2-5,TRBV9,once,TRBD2,TGTGCCAGCAGCGGAGGGCGACTAGCGGGAGCGGAGACCCAGTACTTC,CASSGGRLAGAETQYF
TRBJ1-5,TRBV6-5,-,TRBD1,TGTGCCACCACAGGGGGACTCAATCAGCCCCAGCATTTT,CATTGGLNQPQHF
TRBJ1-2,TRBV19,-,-,TGTGCCAGTAGTATAGCACAGAACTATGGCTACACCTTC,CASSIAQNYGYTF
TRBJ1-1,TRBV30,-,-,TGTGCCTGGAGGGAACCCAAGGCGGGAGCTTTCTTT,CAWREPKAGAFF
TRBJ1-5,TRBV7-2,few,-,TGTGCCAGCAGCTTTAGGGGGGGAGTTAATCAGCCCCAGCATTTT,CASSFRGGVNQPQHF
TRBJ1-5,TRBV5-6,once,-,TGTGCCAGCAGCTTGGGGGGGGGCCTAAATCAGCCCCAGCATTTT,CASSLGGGLNQPQHF
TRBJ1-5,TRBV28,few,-,TGTGCCAGTCGAGGTAGCAATCAGCCCCAGCATTTT,CASRGSNQPQHF
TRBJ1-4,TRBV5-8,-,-,TGTGCCAGCAGCTTGCCGGGGGTTGGGGAAAAACTGTTTTTT,CASSLPGVGEKLFF
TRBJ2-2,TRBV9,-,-,TGTGCCAGCAGCGATCGGGGGAACACCGGGGAGCTGTTTTTT,CASSDRGNTGELFF
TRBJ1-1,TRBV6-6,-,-,TGTGCCAGCAGTCCCCTATTTTTAAAGAACACTGAAGCTTTCTTT,CASSPLFLKNTEAFF
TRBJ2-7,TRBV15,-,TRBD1,TGTGCCACCAGCAGAGAAGGGACAGGCGCGAGTGAGCAGTACTTC,CATSREGTGASEQYF
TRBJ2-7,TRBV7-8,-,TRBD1,TGTGCCACCACGACAGGGAGCTCCTACGAGCAGTACTTC,CATTTGSSYEQYF
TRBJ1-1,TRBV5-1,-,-,TGCGCCAGCAGCACCGGACAGAAGAACACTGAAGCTTTCTTT,CASSTGQKNTEAFF
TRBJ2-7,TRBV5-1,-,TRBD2,TGCGCCAGCAGCCCCACGGCGGGAGCCTACGAGCAGTACTTC,CASSPTAGAYEQYF
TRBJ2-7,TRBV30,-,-,TGTGCCTGGATGGATCGGCAGGGGATCGAAGAGCAGTACTTC,CAWMDRQGIEEQYF
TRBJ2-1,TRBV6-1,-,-,TGTGCCAGCAGTGAAGCGGGAGAATGGGTCTTC,CASSEAGEWVF
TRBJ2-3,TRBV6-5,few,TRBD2,TGTGCCAGCGGAAGACTAGCGAGAAGCACAGATACGCAGTATTTT,CASGRLARSTDTQYF
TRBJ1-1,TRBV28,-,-,TGTGCCAGCAGTCCCCCGGGGGTCACTGAAGCTTTCTTT,CASSPPGVTEAFF
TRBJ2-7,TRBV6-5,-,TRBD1,TGTGCCACCGGACGACAGGGAGACTACGAGCAGTACTTC,CATGRQGDYEQYF
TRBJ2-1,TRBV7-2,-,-,TGTGCCAGCAGCCTACAAGGGAGCTCCTACAATGAGCAGTTCTTC,CASSLQGSSYNEQFF